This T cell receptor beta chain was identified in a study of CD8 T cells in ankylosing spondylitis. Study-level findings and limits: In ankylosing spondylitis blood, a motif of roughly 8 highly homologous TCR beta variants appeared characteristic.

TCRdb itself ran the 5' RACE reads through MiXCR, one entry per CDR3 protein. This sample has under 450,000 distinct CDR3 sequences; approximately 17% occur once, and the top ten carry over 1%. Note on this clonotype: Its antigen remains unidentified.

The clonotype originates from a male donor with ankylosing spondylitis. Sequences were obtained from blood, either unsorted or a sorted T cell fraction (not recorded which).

CDR3 DNA: TGTGCCAGCAGTTTGGCGGGAGTAATGACCGGGGAGCTGTTTTTT. Translation: CASSLAGVMTGELFF. The rearrangement links TRBV28 to TRBJ2-2, with 7 bases identical to TRBD2. With 3 bases clipped from V and 5 bases from J, the junction kept 6 bases outside the gene matches. Germline V lookup: CDR1 MDHEN, CDR2 SYDVKM. The CDR3 spans 15 residues.